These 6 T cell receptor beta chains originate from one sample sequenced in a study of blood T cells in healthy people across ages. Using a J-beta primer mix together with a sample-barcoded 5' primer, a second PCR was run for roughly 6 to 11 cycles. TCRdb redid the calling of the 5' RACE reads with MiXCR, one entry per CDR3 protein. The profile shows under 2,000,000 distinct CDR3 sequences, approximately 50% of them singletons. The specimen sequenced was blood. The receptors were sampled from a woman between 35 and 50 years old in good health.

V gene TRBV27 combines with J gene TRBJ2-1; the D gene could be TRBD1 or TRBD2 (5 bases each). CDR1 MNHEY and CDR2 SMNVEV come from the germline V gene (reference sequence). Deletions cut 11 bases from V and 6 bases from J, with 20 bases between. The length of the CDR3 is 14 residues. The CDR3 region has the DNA TGTGCCGCCAGCAGAGGGACCACAGGCAATGAGCAGTTCTTC. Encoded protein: CAASRGTTGNEQFF.

Here the CDR3 DNA reads TGTGCCAGCAGTTACGGGGGGGTCAACGCGAATTCACCCCTCCACTTT. This codes for CASSYGGVNANSPLHF. The chain joins TRBV6-6 to TRBJ1-6, with D possibly matching TRBD1 (5 bases). CDR3 length equals 16 residues. Deletions cut 2 bases from V and 7 bases from J, with 15 bases between. CDR1 is MNHNY, CDR2 SVGAGI, per germline (reference sequence).

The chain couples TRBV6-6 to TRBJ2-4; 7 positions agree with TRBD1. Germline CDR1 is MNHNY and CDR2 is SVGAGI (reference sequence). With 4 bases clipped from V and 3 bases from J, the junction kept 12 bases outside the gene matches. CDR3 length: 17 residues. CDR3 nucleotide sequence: TGTGCCAGCAGTTCTCGAATCCAGGGGGTAGGCAAAAACATTCAGTACTTC. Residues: CASSSRIQGVGKNIQYF.

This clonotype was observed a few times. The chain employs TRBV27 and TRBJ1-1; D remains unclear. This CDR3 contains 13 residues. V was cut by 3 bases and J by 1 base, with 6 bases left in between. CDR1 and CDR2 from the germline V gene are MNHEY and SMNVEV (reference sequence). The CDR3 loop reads CASSFNGNTEAFF. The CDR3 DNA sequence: TGTGCCAGCAGTTTTAACGGGAACACTGAAGCTTTCTTT.

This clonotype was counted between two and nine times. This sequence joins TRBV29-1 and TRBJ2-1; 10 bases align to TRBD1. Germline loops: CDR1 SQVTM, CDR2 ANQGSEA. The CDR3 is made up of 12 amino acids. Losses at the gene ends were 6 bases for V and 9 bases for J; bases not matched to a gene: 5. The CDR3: CSVGQGNGEQFF. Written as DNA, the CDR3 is TGCAGCGTGGGACAGGGGAATGGTGAGCAGTTCTTC.

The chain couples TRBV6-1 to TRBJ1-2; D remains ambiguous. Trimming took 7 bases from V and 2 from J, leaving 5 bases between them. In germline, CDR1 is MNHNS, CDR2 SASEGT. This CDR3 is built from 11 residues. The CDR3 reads CASTGNYGYTF. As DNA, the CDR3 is TGTGCCAGCACCGGGAACTATGGCTACACCTTC.